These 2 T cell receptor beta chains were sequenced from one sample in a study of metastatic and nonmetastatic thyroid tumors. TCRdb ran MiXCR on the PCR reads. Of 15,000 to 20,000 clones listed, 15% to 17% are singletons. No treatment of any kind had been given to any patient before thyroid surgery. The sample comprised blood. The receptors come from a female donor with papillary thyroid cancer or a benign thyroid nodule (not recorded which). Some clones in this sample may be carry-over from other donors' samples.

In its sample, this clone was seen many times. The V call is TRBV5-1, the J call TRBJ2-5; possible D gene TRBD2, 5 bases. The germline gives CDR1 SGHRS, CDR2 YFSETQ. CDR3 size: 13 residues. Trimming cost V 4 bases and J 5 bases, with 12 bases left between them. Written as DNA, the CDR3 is TGCGCCAGCAGCGAAGTTGGGGAGGAGACCCAGTACTTC. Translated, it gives CASSEVGEETQYF.

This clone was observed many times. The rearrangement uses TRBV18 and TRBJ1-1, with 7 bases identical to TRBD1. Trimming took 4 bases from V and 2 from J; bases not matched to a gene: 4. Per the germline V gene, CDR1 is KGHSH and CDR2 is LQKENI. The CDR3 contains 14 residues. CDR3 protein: CASSLRTGNTEAFF. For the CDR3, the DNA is TGTGCCAGCTCACTAAGGACAGGAAACACTGAAGCTTTCTTT.